The 24 T cell receptor beta chains reported below all come from one sample, sequenced in a study of tumor T cells in aggressive B-cell lymphoma. The method was immunoSEQ multiplex PCR; TCRdb's version includes in-frame clones alone and lacks a portion of them. The data show about 1,700 clones, with approximately 80% seen just once and 10% held by the top ten. Sequences were obtained from tumor tissue. The source is an adult with diffuse large B cell lymphoma.

The chain employs TRBV4-3 and TRBJ2-5; 7 nucleotides line up with TRBD1. Losses at the gene ends were 0 bases for V and 9 bases for J; bases not matched to a gene: 7. The CDR3 contains 14 residues. The V gene's germline CDR1 is LGHNA and CDR2 YSLEER. DNA for the CDR3: TGCGCCAGCAGCCAAGATCTACAGGGGTACTCCCAGTACTTC. Protein product: CASSQDLQGYSQYF.

This sequence joins TRBV4-3 and TRBJ2-5; D uncertain. V shed 1 base and J shed 5 bases, with 11 bases lying between them. CDR1 LGHNA and CDR2 YSLEER come from the germline V gene. The CDR3 covers 14 residues. This CDR3 is CASSQVGIGETQYF. DNA for the CDR3: TGCGCCAGCAGCCAAGTTGGAATCGGGGAGACCCAGTACTTC.

The table lists this clone with a few counts. This rearrangement joins TRBV5-4 to TRBJ2-3; TRBD2 aligns across 15 bases. Germline V gene lookup returns CDR1 SGHNT and CDR2 YYREEE (reference sequence). V lost 4 bases, J lost 5 bases, and 5 bases stayed unmatched. The CDR3 covers 16 residues. CDR3 residues: CASSRTSGGGRDTQYF. CDR3 DNA: TGTGCCAGCAGCCGGACTAGCGGGGGGGGTCGAGATACGCAGTATTTT.

The chain couples TRBV27 to TRBJ2-5; D might be TRBD2 (5 bases). The CDR3 is 15 residues long. V was shortened by 4 bases and J by 1 base, with 13 bases between the two germline ends. CDR1 and CDR2 from the germline V gene are MNHEY and SMNVEV (reference sequence). Written as DNA, the CDR3 is TGTGCCAGCAGTTCCCTCGGGGATATCCAAGAGACCCAGTACTTC. This gives the protein CASSSLGDIQETQYF.

The V and J genes are TRBV6-5 and TRBJ2-7; D uncertain. The CDR3 contains 11 residues. In germline, CDR1 is MNHEY, CDR2 SVGAGI. V was shortened by 1 base and J by 3 bases, with 1 base between the two germline ends. Written as DNA, the CDR3 is TGTGCCAGCAGTTACTACTACGAGCAGTACGTC. The encoded protein is CASSYYYEQYV.

V usage is TRBV4-2 and J usage is TRBJ2-7, with 9 positions matching TRBD2. J gave up 2 bases and V 1 base, and 3 bases lay outside the gene matches. There are 15 residues in the CDR3. CDR1 and CDR2 (germline): LGHNA, YNFKEQ. The DNA of the CDR3 is TGTGCCAGCAGCCAAGGGACTAGCGATACCTACGAGCAGTACTTC. Its protein product is CASSQGTSDTYEQYF.

The chain joins TRBV6-6 to TRBJ2-7; 12 bases are shared with TRBD2. Germline CDR1 reads MNHNY; CDR2 reads SVGAGI (reference sequence). V trimming: 5 bases; J trimming: 4 bases; junction bases outside the gene matches: 9. The CDR3 is made up of 16 amino acids. CDR3 loop: CASSTTTSGSVYEQYF. Written as DNA, the CDR3 is TGTGCCAGCAGTACGACGACTAGCGGGAGTGTTTACGAGCAGTACTTC.

This chain joins TRBV18 and TRBJ2-3; no firm D call. Germline V CDR1 and CDR2: KGHSH, LQKENI. This CDR3 has 17 residues. Trimming shortened V by 1 base and J by 0 bases, and 14 bases separated the two germline ends. The CDR3: CASSPRFFESSTDTQYF. In DNA, the CDR3 is TGTGCCAGCTCACCACGTTTTTTTGAGTCTAGCACAGATACGCAGTATTTT. Together with reference TRBV18 and TRBJ2-3, the CDR3 gives the full variable domain: NAGVMQNPRHLVRRRGQEARLRCSPMKGHSHVYWYRQLPEEGLKFMVYLQKENIIDESGMPKERFSAEFPKEGPSILRIQQVVRGDSAAYFCASSPRFFESSTDTQYFGPGTRLTVL.

This rearrangement joins TRBV18 to TRBJ1-2, with D hard to call. CDR1 KGHSH and CDR2 LQKENI come from the germline V gene. The CDR3 extends over 15 amino acids. The V and J ends lost 2 bases and 6 bases respectively, with 16 bases between them. The CDR3 DNA reads as TGTGCCAGCTCACCAAGTCCCTCCGAGGAGGATGGCTACACCTTC. It translates to CASSPSPSEEDGYTF.

CDR3 amino acids: CASSSITFSLEGGYTF. CDR3 DNA: TGTGCCAGCTCATCAATCACATTCTCTTTAGAGGGTGGCTACACCTTC. The J gene is TRBJ1-2, the V gene TRBV18, with unresolved D. CDR1 is KGHSH, CDR2 LQKENI, per germline. The CDR3 is made up of 16 amino acids. V was cut by 5 bases and J by 7 bases, with 23 bases left in between.

Details on this clone: The junction departs from the called germline gene at one end, perhaps through a read error. The rearrangement links TRBV4-3 to TRBJ1-1; D gene uncertain. The CDR3 has 13 residues. In germline, CDR1 is LGHNA, CDR2 YSLEER. Here the CDR3 reads CASSQVTNTEAFF. CDR3 in DNA: TGCGCCAGCAGTCAAGTCACTAACACTGAAGCTTTCTTT.

The J gene is TRBJ2-6, the V gene TRBV5-1; 7 positions agree with TRBD1. CDR3 length: 16 residues. CDR1 and CDR2 from the germline V gene are SGHRS and YFSETQ. With 7 bases clipped from V and 4 bases from J, the junction kept 11 bases outside the gene matches. As DNA, the CDR3 is TGCGCCAGCTCCCTTAATACAGGGGTAGGGGCCAACGTCCTGACTTTC. Its translation: CASSLNTGVGANVLTF.

The chain uses TRBV10-2 and TRBJ2-2; 8 bases agree with TRBD1. Trimming took 3 bases from V and 5 from J; bases not matched to a gene: 8. This CDR3 has 16 residues. From germline, CDR1 is WSHSY and CDR2 SAAADI. CDR3: CASSDRGRLGTGELFF. CDR3 DNA: TGCGCCAGCAGTGACAGGGGGCGTCTTGGTACCGGGGAGCTGTTTTTT.

This clone was seen once. The rearrangement joins TRBV2 to TRBJ2-5; 7 nucleotides match TRBD1. Germline CDR1 is SNHLY and CDR2 is FYNNEI. The CDR3 length is 14 residues. The ends lost 5 bases at V and 4 bases at J; junction bases unmatched: 7. The CDR3 is CASSPRQGGETQYF. The CDR3 nucleotides read TGTGCCAGCAGTCCGCGACAGGGCGGAGAGACCCAGTACTTC.

A single count supports this clone. The rearrangement uses TRBV2 and TRBJ2-1, with TRBD2 identical over 8 bases. The CDR3 is made up of 16 amino acids. The V and J ends lost 8 bases and 4 bases, in that order; junction bases with no gene match: 13. From germline, CDR1 is SNHLY and CDR2 FYNNEI. This CDR3 is CASLPVGSGTYNEQFF. As DNA, the CDR3 is TGTGCCAGCCTGCCGGTGGGTAGCGGGACATACAATGAGCAGTTCTTC.

The rearrangement joins TRBV9 to TRBJ2-7, with D possibly matching TRBD2 (6 bases). The CDR3 loop spans 15 amino acids. Trimming pared 0 bases from V and 4 bases from J, leaving 14 bases between. Germline V gene data show CDR1 as SGDLS and CDR2 as YYNGEE. The CDR3 nucleotides read TGTGCCAGCAGCGTAGATCTACTAGCAGGTTACGAGCAGTACTTC. Translating gives CASSVDLLAGYEQYF.

The chain combines TRBV7-2 with TRBJ1-4, with D uncertain. V lost 1 base and J 4 bases, leaving 13 bases between the germline ends. From germline, CDR1 is SGHTA and CDR2 FQGNSA. The CDR3 runs to 16 residues. CDR3 protein: CASSLGTGLINEKLFF. The CDR3 bases are TGTGCCAGCAGCTTAGGTACCGGACTGATTAATGAAAAACTGTTTTTT. The full variable domain, rest sourced from reference TRBV7-2 and TRBJ1-4, is GAGVSQSPSNKVTEKGKDVELRCDPISGHTALYWYRQSLGQGLEFLIYFQGNSAPDKSGLPSDRFSAERTGGSVSTLTIQRTQQEDSAVYLCASSLGTGLINEKLFFGSGTQLSVL.

This clone showed up just a few times. This sequence joins TRBV15 and TRBJ2-3; TRBD2 aligns across 7 bases. The CDR3 loop spans 15 amino acids. Germline loops: CDR1 LNHNV, CDR2 YYDKDF (reference sequence). V trimming: 5 bases; J trimming: 3 bases; junction bases outside the gene matches: 8. CDR3 coding DNA: TGTGCCACCAGCGGGATCCTAGCGGAAACAGATACGCAGTATTTT. Encoded protein: CATSGILAETDTQYF.

This chain connects TRBV18 to TRBJ1-1; D gene ambiguous. The CDR3 loop spans 13 amino acids. CDR1 is KGHSH and CDR2 is LQKENI in the germline V gene. Trimming took 4 bases from V and 1 from J, leaving 7 bases between them. The CDR3 region is CASSQDSNTEAFF. DNA of the CDR3: TGTGCCAGCTCACAGGACTCGAACACTGAAGCTTTCTTT.

The chain joins TRBV11-2 to TRBJ2-5; D perhaps matches TRBD2 (5 bases). Trimming removed 7 bases from V and 9 bases from J, with 18 bases in between. CDR3 length equals 13 residues. CDR1 and CDR2 (germline): SGHAT, FQNNGV. This CDR3 is CASTNLPLEAQYF. The DNA of the CDR3 is TGTGCCAGCACCAATCTTCCCCTGGAGGCCCAGTACTTC.

The gene calls are TRBV25-1 and TRBJ1-1; 7 bases agree with TRBD1. Per germline, CDR1 MGHDK and CDR2 SYGVNS. This CDR3 contains 13 residues. V lost 9 bases and J lost 2; bases outside the gene matches: 6. CDR3 sequence reads: CASVGQHNTEAFF. CDR3 sequence (DNA): TGTGCCAGTGTGGGACAGCACAACACTGAAGCTTTCTTT.

This clone was picked up a small number of times. The CDR3 here is CASRGGQGVPTKRTQYF. For the CDR3, the DNA is TGTGCCAGCAGGGGCGGACAGGGGGTCCCCACCAAGAGAACCCAGTACTTC. The V gene is TRBV7-9, the J gene TRBJ2-5; TRBD1 aligns across 10 bases. This CDR3 region has 17 residues. V shed 6 bases, J shed 8 bases, and the junction held 18 bases outside the gene matches. Germline-derived CDR1 and CDR2 are SEHNR and FQNEAQ (reference sequence).

This rearrangement joins TRBV4-2 to TRBJ1-3; no clear D gene. Germline V CDR1 and CDR2: LGHNA, YNFKEQ. V was shortened by 1 base and J by 0 bases, with 10 bases between the two germline ends. The CDR3 runs to 16 residues. For the CDR3, the DNA is TGTGCCAGCAGCCAAGTGATCGGTAGCTCTGGAAACACCATATATTTT. As protein: CASSQVIGSSGNTIYF.

This clone appeared a few times. The CDR3 reads CAISESNPGGGEKLFF. In DNA, the CDR3 is TGTGCCATCAGTGAGTCTAATCCAGGGGGTGGCGAAAAACTGTTTTTT. The rearrangement joins TRBV10-3 to TRBJ1-4; 7 bases match TRBD1. V trimming: 0 bases; J trimming: 8 bases; junction bases outside the gene matches: 9. The CDR3 covers 16 residues. Germline V gives CDR1 ENHRY, CDR2 SYGVKD.